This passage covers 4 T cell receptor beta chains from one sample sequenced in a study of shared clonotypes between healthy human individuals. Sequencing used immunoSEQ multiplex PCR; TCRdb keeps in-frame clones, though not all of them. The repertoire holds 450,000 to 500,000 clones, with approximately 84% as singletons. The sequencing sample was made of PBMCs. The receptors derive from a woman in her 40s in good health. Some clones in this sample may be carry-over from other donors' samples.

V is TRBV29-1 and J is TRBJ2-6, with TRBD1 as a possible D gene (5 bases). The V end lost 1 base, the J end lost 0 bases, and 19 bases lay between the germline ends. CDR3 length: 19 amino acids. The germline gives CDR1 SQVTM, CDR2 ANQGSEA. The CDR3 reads CSVEGQGGTSLSGANVLTF. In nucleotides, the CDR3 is TGCAGCGTTGAAGGGCAGGGTGGCACGTCCCTCTCTGGGGCCAACGTCCTGACTTTC.

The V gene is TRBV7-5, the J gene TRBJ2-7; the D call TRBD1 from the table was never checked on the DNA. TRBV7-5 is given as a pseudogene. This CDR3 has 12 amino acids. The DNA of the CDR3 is TGTGTCAGAAGCCGCCCAGGCCACGAGCAGTACTTC. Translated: CVRSRPGHEQYF.

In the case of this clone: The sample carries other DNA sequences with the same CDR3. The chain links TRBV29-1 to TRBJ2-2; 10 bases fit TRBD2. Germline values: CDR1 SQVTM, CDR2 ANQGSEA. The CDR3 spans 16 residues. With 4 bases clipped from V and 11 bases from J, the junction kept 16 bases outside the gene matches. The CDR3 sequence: CSVGASGSLLSRELFF. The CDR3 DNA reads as TGCAGCGTTGGGGCTAGCGGGAGCCTCTTGTCCCGTGAGCTGTTTTTT.

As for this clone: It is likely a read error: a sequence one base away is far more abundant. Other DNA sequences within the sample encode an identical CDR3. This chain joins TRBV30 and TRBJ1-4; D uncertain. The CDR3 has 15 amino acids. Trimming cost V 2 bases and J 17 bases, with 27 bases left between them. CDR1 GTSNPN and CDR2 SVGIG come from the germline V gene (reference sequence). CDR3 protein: CAWSYSSILKHPIFF. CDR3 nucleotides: TGTGCCTGGAGTTATTCTAGCATCCTGAAACACCCCATTTTTTTT.